This T cell receptor (beta chain) derives from a study of blood T cell repertoires in COVID-19. Study as a whole: Some COVID-19 samples were acute and others convalescent; all came from the United States, Italy and Spain. Nucleic acid was either cDNA or gDNA, and it came from T cells, B-cell-depleted T cells, or PBMCs.

In the authors' methods: It was from reference gene primer amplification that nucleated cell counts were estimated. Generated by immunoSEQ multiplex PCR, the TCRdb table keeps only in-frame clones and is missing some. V and J calls and clone size are as listed in that table; D and trimming were resolved from the DNA. The sample contains tens of thousands of clones, about 86% of which appear only once. This clone was seen a handful of times. The sequenced sample was peripheral blood. This sequence originates from a human donor in a cohort sampled during active COVID-19.

This CDR3 reads CASSEVAGGGNEQFF. DNA for the CDR3: TGCGCCAGCAGCGAAGTAGCGGGAGGGGGCAATGAGCAGTTCTTC. This sequence joins TRBV5-1 and TRBJ2-1, with 11 bases lining up with TRBD2. Per germline, CDR1 SGHRS and CDR2 YFSETQ. The junction had 6 bases not matched to a gene; V was cut back by 4 bases and J by 6 bases. This CDR3 region has 15 residues.